Shown below are 9 T cell receptor beta chains from a single sample sequenced in a study of regulatory T cells in long-lasting Graves disease (dated by TCRdb to the early 2020s). This specimen's time point label, interpreted: newly diagnosed GD, antithyroid drugs for less than 3 months. For both TCR sequencing and RNA sequencing, RNA was extracted from PBMCs using TRIzol. Receptor libraries were prepared by multiplex PCR. TCRdb names Illumina HiSeq 4000 as the instrument used. To build TCR beta libraries, CDR3 regions were amplified by Arm-PCR using iRepertoire HTBI primers. The public reads were reprocessed in TCRdb via fastp at Q25 and MiXCR, keeping in-frame beta chains. Every CDR3 protein is listed once, alongside the most common genes and DNA of its rows. Present in this sample are 550,000 or so distinct CDR3 sequences, around 12% of which were seen just once. Approximately 9% of the sample is in the top ten clones.

The sample was also reused in another study, on T cells in Graves' hyperthyroidism and ophthalmopathy.

The source was peripheral blood mononuclear cells (PBMCs), collected at new diagnosis, from a patient treated with antithyroid drugs. Source of these receptors: a woman in her 30s with Graves disease. Donor details come from another sample of the same person, matched by shared clones.

V and J are TRBV20-1 and TRBJ1-1; 10 bases fit TRBD1. Germline CDR1 reads DFQATT; CDR2 reads SNEGSKA (reference sequence). After removal of 1 base from V and 7 bases from J, the junction contained 6 bases not matched to a gene. The CDR3 totals 14 residues. The CDR3 sequence: CSARGAGQGLEAFF. Here the CDR3 DNA reads TGCAGTGCTAGAGGCGCGGGACAGGGGCTTGAAGCTTTCTTT.

This clonotype was counted many times. This chain connects TRBV20-1 to TRBJ2-7; D not resolved. V was pared by 3 bases and J by 0 bases, with 6 bases between. Germline loops: CDR1 DFQATT, CDR2 SNEGSKA (reference sequence). The CDR3 extends over 12 amino acids. The CDR3 coding sequence is TGCAGTGCTAGCGGTTTCTCCTACGAGCAGTACTTC. The encoded protein is CSASGFSYEQYF.

This clonotype was counted ten times or more. The chain recombines TRBV7-3 with TRBJ2-7, with a possible D match to TRBD1 (5 bases). Trimming removed 3 bases at V and 5 bases at J, with 11 bases between. CDR1 SGHTA and CDR2 FQGTGA come from the germline V gene. The CDR3 loop spans 13 amino acids. CDR3 protein: CASSFNRFDEQYF. Here the CDR3 DNA reads TGTGCCAGCAGCTTTAACAGGTTCGACGAGCAGTACTTC.

The table lists this clonotype with a few counts. V and J are TRBV19 and TRBJ2-7; 14 bases are shared with TRBD2. The CDR3 has 14 amino acids. Looked up from germline, CDR1 is LNHDA and CDR2 is SQIVND (reference sequence). J was trimmed by 5 bases and V by 10 bases; bases with no gene match: 7. The CDR3 here is CATSGLAGGDEQYF. In DNA, the CDR3 is TGTGCCACCTCTGGACTAGCGGGAGGAGACGAGCAGTACTTC. Full variable domain (outside the CDR3, taken from reference TRBV19 and TRBJ2-7): DGGITQSPKYLFRKEGQNVTLSCEQNLNHDAMYWYRQDPGQGLRLIYYSQIVNDFQKGDIAEGYSVSREKKESFPLTVTSAQKNPTAFYLCATSGLAGGDEQYFGPGTRLTVT.

The V gene is TRBV2, the J gene TRBJ2-7, with TRBD1 as a possible D gene (5 bases). V was cut by 6 bases and J by 9 bases, with 21 bases left in between. CDR1 is SNHLY, CDR2 FYNNEI, per germline. CDR3 size: 14 residues. CDR3 residues: CASRPKLSRVGQYF. The CDR3 nucleotides are TGTGCCAGCAGGCCCAAGTTAAGCAGGGTGGGGCAGTACTTC.

V gene TRBV5-6 combines with J gene TRBJ2-2; perhaps D is TRBD1 or TRBD2 (5 bases each). V shed 1 base and J shed 4 bases, with 14 bases lying between them. Germline V gene data show CDR1 as SGHDT and CDR2 as YYEEEE. This CDR3 region has 16 residues. The CDR3 region has the DNA TGTGCCAGCAGCTTGAGTTGGCAGGGAGTCACCGGGGAGCTGTTTTTT. This codes for CASSLSWQGVTGELFF.

In its sample, this clonotype was seen many times. V gene TRBV19 combines with J gene TRBJ2-2; D tentatively reads TRBD1 or TRBD2 (5 bases each). The CDR3 length is 14 residues. The V and J ends lost 5 bases and 3 bases respectively, with 10 bases between them. Germline V gives CDR1 LNHDA, CDR2 SQIVND (reference sequence). The CDR3 DNA reads as TGTGCCAGTAGTCGTTTGGGGGACACCGGGGAGCTGTTTTTT. It translates to CASSRLGDTGELFF.

The CDR3, as DNA: TGTGCCAGCGATGGGACTAGCGGATTCACCGGGGAGCTGTTTTTT. This codes for CASDGTSGFTGELFF. This chain connects TRBV19 to TRBJ2-2; TRBD2 matches at 11 bases. This CDR3 contains 15 residues. The junction had 7 bases not matched to a gene; V was cut back by 9 bases and J by 4 bases. The germline V gene encodes CDR1 LNHDA and CDR2 SQIVND (reference sequence).

This clonotype was seen ten or more times. The chain employs TRBV3-1 and TRBJ1-1; possible D gene TRBD1, 5 bases. V lost 5 bases and J lost 1, with 20 bases in between. Germline CDR1 LGHDT, CDR2 YNNKEL (reference sequence). The CDR3 is 17 residues long. In DNA form, the CDR3 reads TGTGCCAGCAGCGATCTTCGGGACTCGTATTCGAACACTGAAGCTTTCTTT. Residues: CASSDLRDSYSNTEAFF.